These 9 T cell receptor beta chains were all obtained from the same sample, sequenced in a study of shared clonotypes between healthy human individuals. Produced via immunoSEQ multiplex PCR; TCRdb's table is partial and in-frame only. Of fewer than 1.6 million clones in the sample, about 98.5% were seen once. Material: naive CD4+ T cells sorted from blood. Subset noted: CD45RA+ positively selected. The origin of the receptors is a man between 25 and 39 years old in good health.

This chain uses TRBV29-1 with TRBJ2-7; D is perhaps TRBD2 (6 bases). The CDR3 has 13 residues. The V gene's germline CDR1 is SQVTM and CDR2 ANQGSEA. The germline V and J ends were trimmed by 1 base and 4 bases, with 11 bases remaining between them. The CDR3 nucleotides are TGCAGCGTTGAAGGTAGCGGACAATACGAGCAGTACTTC. Residues: CSVEGSGQYEQYF.

This chain joins TRBV6-6 and TRBJ1-5; D unclear. This CDR3 contains 14 residues. Germline values: CDR1 MNHNY, CDR2 SVGAGI (reference sequence). Trimming took off 9 bases at V and 0 bases at J, with 12 bases between the two ends. CDR3 residues: CASRQVSSNQPQHF. CDR3 DNA: TGTGCCAGTCGTCAGGTATCTAGCAATCAGCCCCAGCATTTT.

With respect to this clone: The same CDR3 is also encoded by other DNA sequences in this sample. V usage is TRBV5-1 and J usage is TRBJ1-1, with unresolved D. Germline CDR1 SGHRS, CDR2 YFSETQ. The V gene lost 4 bases and the J gene lost 0 bases, with 7 bases spanning the gap. The CDR3 has 13 residues. The DNA of the CDR3 is TGCGCCAGCAGCCCCCTTATGAACACTGAAGCTTTCTTT. Translating it yields CASSPLMNTEAFF.

As regards this clone: Other nucleotide sequences from this sample produce the same CDR3. V is TRBV7-6 and J is TRBJ1-5, with D unresolved. The V gene lost 5 bases and the J gene lost 1 base, with 6 bases spanning the gap. The germline V gene has CDR1 SGHVS and CDR2 FNYEAQ. The CDR3 length is 13 residues. CDR3 sequence: CASSPRSNQPQHF. In DNA form, the CDR3 reads TGTGCCAGCAGCCCCAGGAGCAATCAGCCCCAGCATTTT.

This sequence joins TRBV5-3 and TRBJ1-1; 10 positions agree with TRBD1. TRBV5-3 is an ORF, and what it does is uncertain. CDR3 length: 12 amino acids. The ends lost 4 bases at V and 10 bases at J; junction bases unmatched: 4. The CDR3 DNA reads TGTGCCAGAAGCGACGACAGGGGGCTAGCTTTCTTT. This sequence encodes CARSDDRGLAFF.

The chain links TRBV29-1 to TRBJ1-5, with D unclear. V lost 4 bases and J lost 6, with 13 bases in between. CDR1 and CDR2 from the germline V gene are SQVTM and ANQGSEA. The CDR3 has 13 amino acids. CDR3 loop: CSVAVIEGQPQHF. The CDR3 DNA follows: TGCAGCGTTGCGGTAATTGAGGGTCAGCCCCAGCATTTT.

This chain connects TRBV5-4 to TRBJ2-1; D unclear. Germline-derived CDR1 and CDR2 are SGHNT and YYREEE (reference sequence). CDR3 size: 15 residues. V shed 0 bases and J shed 0 bases, with 7 bases lying between them. CDR3 amino acids: CASSLDAVSYNEQFF. Written as DNA, the CDR3 is TGTGCCAGCAGCTTGGACGCGGTCTCCTACAATGAGCAGTTCTTC. The whole variable domain, filled in from reference TRBV5-4 and TRBJ2-1, reads ETGVTQSPTHLIKTRGQQVTLRCSSQSGHNTVSWYQQALGQGPQFIFQYYREEENGRGNFPPRFSGLQFPNYSSELNVNALELDDSALYLCASSLDAVSYNEQFFGPGTRLTVL.

The chain couples TRBV18 to TRBJ2-2, with 7 bases aligning to TRBD2. CDR1 KGHSH and CDR2 LQKENI come from the germline V gene. Unmatched junction bases numbered 6, after V lost 1 base and J lost 4 bases. This CDR3 is built from 16 residues. This CDR3 is CASSPLFLAVTGELFF. The CDR3 DNA reads as TGTGCCAGCTCACCACTCTTTCTAGCGGTCACCGGGGAGCTGTTTTTT.

This chain joins TRBV4-3 and TRBJ1-5; 8 nucleotides align to TRBD1. The CDR3 has 15 residues. CDR1 is LGHNA and CDR2 is YSLEER in the germline V gene. Trimming cost V 0 bases and J 4 bases; bases outside gene matches: 2. This chain's CDR3 is CASSQDGTGNQPQHF. CDR3 bases: TGCGCCAGCAGCCAAGACGGGACAGGTAATCAGCCCCAGCATTTT.